This TCR beta chain was captured in a study of shared clonotypes between healthy human individuals. Libraries were prepared by immunoSEQ multiplex PCR; TCRdb keeps only in-frame clonotypes and omits some of them. The sample yields 2 million to 2.5 million clones, more than 80% seen once. V was clipped by 6 bases and J by 2 bases, with 10 bases between them. The CDR3 loop spans 13 amino acids. The V gene's germline CDR1 is MDHEN and CDR2 SYDVKM. The CD4+ fraction was divided into a CD45RA+ naive subset and a CD45RA-negative memory subset. Broader study findings: Larger estimated richness was generally recorded for naive subsets relative to memory subsets.

Concerning this clone: Its antigen is unidentified.

Sequencing used naive CD4+ T cells from PBMCs. The subset: CD45RA+ positively selected. The clonotype comes from a man between 18 and 35 years old in good health. Some clones in this sample may be carry-over from other donors' samples. The genes are TRBV28 and TRBJ1-2; D gene uncertain. The CDR3 region has the DNA TGTGCCAGCAGGTGGGGAGGGAACTATGGCTACACCTTC. Its protein product is CASRWGGNYGYTF.